This is a list of T cell receptor beta chains from one sample in a study of Ad26.COV2.S vaccination and SARS-CoV-2 variants. Clones were sequenced by immunoSEQ multiplex PCR, and TCRdb holds only the in-frame ones, with some missing. The sample holds roughly 400,000 clones; roughly 88% are singletons and the top ten take around 4.5%. Sequenced here: peripheral blood, sampled in a trial of Ad26.COV2.S vaccine versus placebo. These receptors were collected from a person aged 18-60 years who received the Ad26.COV2.S COVID-19 vaccine or a placebo. CDR3s include the opening cysteine and the closing phenylalanine or tryptophan. A D gene is named only where the DNA matches it firmly. Clone size appears in some rows only: once, few, many, or a class for an expanded clone.

. | . | TRBJ2-5 | TRBV25-1 | TGTGCCAGCAGTGACCAACGGTATCAAGAGACCCAGTACTTC | CASSDQRYQETQYF
. | TRBD2 | TRBJ2-1 | TRBV19 | TGTGCCAGTAGTATTCCCCCTAGCGGGCCGTACAATGAGCAGTTCTTC | CASSIPPSGPYNEQFF
. | . | TRBJ2-1 | TRBV18 | TGTGCCAGCTCACCACCAAGGAGGGCGGGGAATTACAATGAGCAGTTCTTC | CASSPPRRAGNYNEQFF
few | TRBD1 | TRBJ1-1 | TRBV14 | TGTGCCAGCAGCCAAATGACAGGGCGGGACACTGAAGCTTTCTTT | CASSQMTGRDTEAFF
. | TRBD2 | TRBJ2-1 | TRBV10-3 | TGTGCCATCAGTGAGTCTTGGACTAGCGGGGGATACAATGAGCAGTTCTTC | CAISESWTSGGYNEQFF
. | . | TRBJ2-7 | TRBV18 | TGTGCCAGCTCACTGGACACTGACGAGCAGTACTTC | CASSLDTDEQYF
. | . | TRBJ2-2 | TRBV24-1 | TGTGCCACCAGTGATAGGCGGCAGATCACCGGGGAGCTGTTTTTT | CATSDRRQITGELFF
. | . | TRBJ1-3 | TRBV19 | TGTGCCAGTAGTATTGGACAGACCCCCTCTGGAAACACCATATATTTT | CASSIGQTPSGNTIYF
. | TRBD1 | TRBJ1-1 | TRBV27 | TGTGCCAGCAGTTCTGGTCGCAGGGGGCTGGCTGAAGCTTTCTTT | CASSSGRRGLAEAFF
. | . | TRBJ2-2 | TRBV27 | TGTGCCAGCACCCGGGGGAAGAGCGGCGCCGGGGAGCTGTTTTTT | CASTRGKSGAGELFF
. | . | TRBJ1-2 | TRBV7-9 | TGTGCCAGCAGCCTAGCCGCGGCGGCGGAACTTAACTATGGCTACACCTTC | CASSLAAAAELNYGYTF
. | . | TRBJ2-3 | TRBV19 | TGTGCCAGTAGTTTAGGCCAAACGGTTAGCACAGATACGCAGTATTTT | CASSLGQTVSTDTQYF
. | . | TRBJ1-4 | TRBV19 | TGTGCCAGTAGTATGGACAGTTTGCGAGTTGTCGGAGGCGATGAAAAACTGTTTTTT | CASSMDSLRVVGGDEKLFF
. | TRBD2 | TRBJ2-1 | TRBV28 | TGTGCCAGCAGTTTAGTGACCGGAGCGGGAGGGATCAGGAATGAGCAGTTCTTC | CASSLVTGAGGIRNEQFF
. | TRBD1 | TRBJ1-2 | TRBV7-2 | TGTGCCAGCAGCCGGACAGGGGGCAACTATGGCTACACCTTC | CASSRTGGNYGYTF
once | . | TRBJ1-1 | TRBV2 | TGTGCCAGCATTTGGGACCGGAACACTGAAGCTTTCTTT | CASIWDRNTEAFF
once | . | TRBJ2-5 | TRBV15 | TGTGCCACCAGGCGCGAACAGCGAGAGACCCAGTACTTC | CATRREQRETQYF
. | TRBD2 | TRBJ2-2 | TRBV6-2/TRBV6-3 | TGTGCCAGCAGTACCCTTGCGGGGGGCGCGGGCACCGGGGAGCTGTTTTTT | CASSTLAGGAGTGELFF
. | . | TRBJ2-3 | TRBV14 | TGTGCCAGCAGCCGTGGCAGGACCACAGATACGCAGTATTTT | CASSRGRTTDTQYF
once | . | TRBJ1-4 | TRBV3-1/TRBV3-2 | TGTGCCAGCAGCCAAGATGGGGGGGGCTTCGGTGAAAAACTGTTTTTT | CASSQDGGGFGEKLFF
. | TRBD2 | TRBJ2-1 | TRBV4-3 | TGCGCCAGCAGCCAAGATCAGAGCGGGAGCTACAATGAGCAGTTCTTC | CASSQDQSGSYNEQFF
. | . | TRBJ2-5 | TRBV7-2 | TGTGCCAGCAGCTTAAACCAACAAGAGACCCAGTACTTC | CASSLNQQETQYF
. | TRBD2 | TRBJ2-2 | TRBV9 | TGTGCCAGCAGGCCTAGCGGAGATACGAACACCGGGGAGCTGTTTTTT | CASRPSGDTNTGELFF
. | TRBD1 | TRBJ1-2 | TRBV5-4 | TGTGCCAGCAGCCCTTTACAGGGGGCAGGGTATGGCTACACCTTC | CASSPLQGAGYGYTF
. | . | TRBJ2-7 | TRBV27 | TGTGCCAGCAGTTTATCAACAGAGCCGAAGTTCTACGAGCAGTACTTC | CASSLSTEPKFYEQYF
many | TRBD1 | TRBJ1-5 | TRBV28 | TGTGCCAGCAGTTACCCCCAGAATGGACAGGGGAGGCATCAGCCCCAGCATTTT | CASSYPQNGQGRHQPQHF
. | . | TRBJ1-1 | TRBV25-1 | TGTGCCAGCAGTGAAGGGTTGAACACTGAAGCTTTCTTT | CASSEGLNTEAFF
. | . | TRBJ1-3 | TRBV7-2 | TGTGCCAGCAGCTTAGTATCAGGGACTGGAAACACCATATATTTT | CASSLVSGTGNTIYF
. | . | TRBJ1-5 | TRBV14 | TGTGCCAGCAGCCAAGGAGGGTTGGGTCAGCCCCAGCATTTT | CASSQGGLGQPQHF
. | . | TRBJ2-3 | TRBV7-9 | TGTGCCAGCAGCCCGTTGACTAGCACAGATACGCAGTATTTT | CASSPLTSTDTQYF
once | TRBD1 | TRBJ1-2 | TRBV3-1/TRBV3-2 | TGTGCCAGCAGCACGCGACGACAGGGCGGCTATGGCTACACCTTC | CASSTRRQGGYGYTF
once | . | TRBJ1-1 | TRBV11-2 | TGTGCCAGCAGCTTAGAAGTCTCCATGAACACTGAAGCTTTCTTT | CASSLEVSMNTEAFF
. | . | TRBJ1-2 | TRBV27 | TGTGCCAGCAGTCTGGCAGGGGAGAACTATGGCTACACCTTC | CASSLAGENYGYTF
. | . | TRBJ2-6 | TRBV10-3 | TGTGCCATCAGCGGGACTGGGGCCAACGTCCTGACTTTC | CAISGTGANVLTF
. | . | TRBJ1-1 | TRBV4-1 | TGCGCCAGCAGCCAAGAAGGACGGGAGAGTGAAGCTTTCTTT | CASSQEGRESEAFF
. | TRBD1 | TRBJ2-5 | TRBV3-1/TRBV3-2 | TGTGCCAGCAGCCCCTGGGACAGAGCCACCGAGACCCAGTACTTC | CASSPWDRATETQYF
. | . | TRBJ2-6 | TRBV9 | TGTGCCAGCAGCGTAGCAGGAGGCTCTGGGGCCAACGTCCTGACTTTC | CASSVAGGSGANVLTF
. | TRBD1 | TRBJ2-7 | TRBV5-4 | TGTGCCAGCAGCTTGTACCGGACAGGGCGATCCTACGAGCAGTACTTC | CASSLYRTGRSYEQYF
. | . | TRBJ2-5 | TRBV5-5 | TGTGCCAGCAGCTTCCTGACTAGGATCTCCCAAGAGACCCAGTACTTC | CASSFLTRISQETQYF
. | TRBD1 | TRBJ1-4 | TRBV10-1 | TGCGCCAGCCTTTCAGAGACAGGGGACCCCTATGCAACTAATGAAAAACTGTTTTTT | CASLSETGDPYATNEKLFF
few | TRBD1 | TRBJ2-7 | TRBV5-1 | TGCGCCAGCAGCACCAAACCGCTGGACAGGGGGTCACACGAGCAGTACTTC | CASSTKPLDRGSHEQYF
. | . | TRBJ2-6 | TRBV5-1 | TGCGCCAGCAGCCCGGGGTACAGGGCTAGCTCTGGGGCCAACGTCCTGACTTTC | CASSPGYRASSGANVLTF
. | . | TRBJ1-5 | TRBV6-5 | TGTGCCAGCGGGGGGATGGGGGTCCGTCAGCCCCAGCATTTT | CASGGMGVRQPQHF
. | TRBD1 | TRBJ2-1 | TRBV28 | TGTGCCAGCAGTTGGGGGACAGGCGAGCAGTTCTTC | CASSWGTGEQFF
. | TRBD1 | TRBJ1-1 | TRBV5-6 | TGTGCCAGCAGCCCTCCGACAGGGCTGGACACTGAAGCTTTCTTT | CASSPPTGLDTEAFF
few | TRBD2 | TRBJ2-3 | TRBV3-1/TRBV3-2 | TGTGCCAGCAGCCAAGGGAGAGTGGGAGCGGGAGAGGATACGCAGTATTTT | CASSQGRVGAGEDTQYF
. | . | TRBJ2-1 | TRBV6-2/TRBV6-3 | TGTGCCAGCAGTTACACTCAGGGACACAATGAGCAGTTCTTC | CASSYTQGHNEQFF
. | TRBD1 | TRBJ2-7 | TRBV9 | TGTGCCAGCAGCGTGGGACAGGGTGGCGAGCAGTACTTC | CASSVGQGGEQYF
. | TRBD2 | TRBJ2-1 | TRBV30 | TGTGCCTGGAGCCCCGGGACTAGCGGGTACAATGAGCAGTTCTTC | CAWSPGTSGYNEQFF
few | . | TRBJ2-5 | TRBV12-3/TRBV12-4 | TGTGCCAGCAGTTTACCTAGCCAAGAGACCCAGTACTTC | CASSLPSQETQYF
. | TRBD2 | TRBJ2-7 | TRBV19 | TGTGCCAGTAGTACCCGAGCGGGGCCAACCTACGAGCAGTACTTC | CASSTRAGPTYEQYF
. | . | TRBJ2-5 | TRBV18 | TGTGCCAGCTCACCACCCAGGGGCCGGACCCAAGAGACCCAGTACTTC | CASSPPRGRTQETQYF